This TCR beta chain was observed in a study of shared clonotypes between healthy human individuals. Some clones are missing from TCRdb's copy, which holds only in-frame ones; the method was immunoSEQ multiplex PCR. The table includes 2 million to 2.5 million clones, approximately 93% detected once. V was pared by 2 bases and J by 0 bases, with 13 bases between. The CDR3 is made up of 16 amino acids. CDR1 is SNHLY and CDR2 is FYNNEI in the germline V gene. This sequence joins TRBV2 and TRBJ1-1; D is uncertain. Source material: naive CD4+ T cells from PBMCs. Subset described: CD45RA+ positively selected. The source of this sequence is a man younger than 30 in good health. Some clones in this sample may be carry-over from other donors' samples. CDR3 sequence: CASSERRQAMNTEAFF. Written as DNA, the CDR3 is TGTGCCAGCAGTGAACGTCGGCAGGCGATGAACACTGAAGCTTTCTTT.